This T cell receptor beta chain was identified in a study of T cell repertoires in cytomegalovirus infection. The overall study: Matching HLA type, along with CMV infection, was indicated by public TCR beta signatures.

This clonotype was found a few times. The antigen is undetermined. V was clipped by 1 base and J by 6 bases; unmatched bases: 5. Per germline, CDR1 LGHNA and CDR2 YNFKEQ. This CDR3 contains 14 residues. General study points: Cumulative public TCR beta family frequency identified carriers of CMV plus the relevant HLA. Ex vivo responses were dominated by HLA-C-restricted CMV-specific TCR beta clonotypes.

TCRdb fed the reads into MiXCR, producing one record per CDR3 protein. The sample has hundreds of thousands of distinct CDR3 sequences; about 27% are singletons. J is TRBJ1-2 and V is TRBV4-2; 7 nucleotides match TRBD1. Sequencing used cultured PBMCs, obtained from culture after CMV antigen stimulation. This receptor was obtained from a human donor in good health (CMV status not recorded). Some clones in this sample may be carry-over from other donors' samples. CDR3 nucleotides: TGTGCCAGCAGCCAAGTGGGGACAGTCCATGGCTACACCTTC. Amino acids: CASSQVGTVHGYTF.